The next 30 T cell receptor beta chains were all read from a single sample in a study of T cells in Graves' hyperthyroidism and ophthalmopathy. RNA transcripts were the template for amplifying TCR beta CDR3 regions. In the first-round RT-PCR of the TCR CDR3, the HTBI primer set was used. TCRdb ran MiXCR on the multiplex PCR reads and lists one entry per CDR3 protein. The profile shows hundreds of thousands of distinct CDR3 sequences, around 15% of them singletons. The sample comprised blood. Receptors originate from a woman aged 18-29 years with Graves' hyperthyroidism.

This clonotype was recorded at least ten times. DNA of the CDR3: TGTGCCAGCAGCTCAGGGTCGGGACACCTGAGGACTGAAGCTTTCTTT. It is translated as CASSSGSGHLRTEAFF. The rearrangement uses TRBV7-9 and TRBJ1-1, with D perhaps matching TRBD1 (6 bases). Germline V gene data show CDR1 as SEHNR and CDR2 as FQNEAQ (reference sequence). The CDR3 runs 16 residues. V was clipped by 4 bases and J by 5 bases, with 20 bases between them.

This clonotype occurred many times. The chain combines TRBV20-1 with TRBJ2-1; possible D gene TRBD2, 5 bases. This CDR3 region has 13 residues. V was trimmed by 2 bases and J by 1 base, leaving 6 bases between them. Germline lookup yields CDR1 DFQATT and CDR2 SNEGSKA (reference sequence). The chain's CDR3 is CSARRTSYNEQFF. The CDR3 DNA reads TGCAGTGCTAGAAGGACTTCCTACAATGAGCAGTTCTTC.

This clonotype was seen repeatedly, ten times or more. The J gene is TRBJ2-5, the V gene TRBV11-2; possibly TRBD1 or TRBD2 for D (5 bases each). Looked up from germline, CDR1 is SGHAT and CDR2 is FQNNGV. V lost 5 bases to trimming and J lost 2 bases, with 18 bases between them. The CDR3 contains 16 residues. CDR3 nucleotides: TGTGCCAGCAGCCACCCCAAGGCCGGGGCACAAGAGACCCAGTACTTC. Protein: CASSHPKAGAQETQYF.

The genes are TRBV5-6 and TRBJ2-1, with D possibly being TRBD2 (7 bases). This CDR3 region has 15 residues. The V gene lost 2 bases and the J gene lost 5 bases, with 14 bases spanning the gap. From germline, CDR1 is SGHDT and CDR2 YYEEEE. The CDR3 DNA reads TGTGCCAGCAGCTTTCGGGGGGCAAAGGACAATGAGCAGTTCTTC. Amino acid sequence: CASSFRGAKDNEQFF.

In its sample, this clonotype was seen a few times. The rearrangement links TRBV6-5 to TRBJ2-1; 12 bases match TRBD2. CDR3 length equals 15 residues. Germline V gene data show CDR1 as MNHEY and CDR2 as SVGAGI. Trimming took 4 bases from V and 9 from J; bases not matched to a gene: 7. CDR3 nucleotides: TGTGCCAGCAGTTTACGACTAGCGGGAGCTATTGAGCAGTTCTTC. Its translation: CASSLRLAGAIEQFF.

The V gene is TRBV29-1, the J gene TRBJ2-1, with a possible D match to TRBD1 (8 bases). This CDR3 is 12 amino acids long. Trimming stripped 6 bases from V and 8 bases from J, with 14 bases between. Germline assignment: CDR1 SQVTM and CDR2 ANQGSEA. The CDR3 protein is CSVWTGRDEQFF. CDR3 nucleotides: TGCAGCGTATGGACAGGGAGGGATGAGCAGTTCTTC.

This clonotype was recorded a few times. CDR3 loop: CASSQDHNSEQYF. The CDR3 bases are TGTGCCAGCAGCCAAGATCACAACTCGGAGCAGTACTTC. V gene TRBV14 combines with J gene TRBJ2-7; D ambiguous. V was cut by 0 bases and J by 7 bases, with 10 bases left in between. The CDR3 is 13 amino acids. In germline, CDR1 is SGHDN, CDR2 FVKESK.

This clonotype was observed at least ten times. The chain carries TRBV11-3 and TRBJ1-1; D not resolved. Deletions cut 1 base from V and 6 bases from J, with 12 bases between. This CDR3 spans 14 amino acids. Germline V gives CDR1 SGHNT, CDR2 YENEEA. CDR3: CASSLAGQEAEAFF. The CDR3 nucleotides read TGTGCCAGCAGCTTAGCGGGCCAGGAGGCTGAAGCTTTCTTT.

In its sample, this clonotype was seen many times. The V and J genes are TRBV2 and TRBJ1-1, with no clear D. In germline, CDR1 is SNHLY, CDR2 FYNNEI. Trimming stripped 7 bases from V and 3 bases from J, with 6 bases between. CDR3 length: 11 amino acids. The CDR3, as DNA: TGTGCCAGCAAAGAGGACACTGAAGCTTTCTTT. The encoded protein is CASKEDTEAFF.

This clonotype appeared many times. The chain employs TRBV24-1 and TRBJ1-2; the D is unclear. V was shortened by 4 bases and J by 3 bases, with 8 bases between the two germline ends. The CDR3 contains 13 residues. Germline CDR1 is KGHDR and CDR2 is SFDVKD. The CDR3 DNA is TGTGCCACCAGTGACCGTGATTACTATGGCTACACCTTC. Its translation: CATSDRDYYGYTF.

This clonotype has more than one count but fewer than ten. The chain couples TRBV7-9 to TRBJ2-3; TRBD1 is a possible D gene (6 bases). Germline assignment: CDR1 SEHNR and CDR2 FQNEAQ (reference sequence). V was pared by 5 bases and J by 0 bases, with 12 bases between. The CDR3 has 15 amino acids. The CDR3: CASSRGGASTDTQYF. The CDR3 DNA follows: TGTGCCAGCAGCCGAGGGGGAGCTAGCACAGATACGCAGTATTTT.

The chain has TRBV7-2 and TRBJ2-7; D assignment may be TRBD1 or TRBD2 (5 bases each). Per germline, CDR1 SGHTA and CDR2 FQGNSA. Trimming removed 5 bases from V and 6 bases from J, with 17 bases in between. This CDR3 region has 14 residues. CDR3 region: CASSPRGIPSEQYF. CDR3 nucleotides: TGTGCCAGCAGCCCCCGGGGCATTCCATCCGAGCAGTACTTC.

This clonotype was seen repeatedly, ten times or more. The rearrangement uses TRBV7-2 and TRBJ2-7, with a weak D call TRBD2 (6 bases). CDR3 length equals 13 residues. Germline V lookup: CDR1 SGHTA, CDR2 FQGNSA. The germline V and J ends were trimmed by 3 bases and 7 bases, with 13 bases remaining between them. The CDR3 DNA reads as TGTGCCAGCAGCTTGCGGGGCGGCGGAGAGCAGTACTTC. Protein product: CASSLRGGGEQYF. Filled out from reference TRBV7-2 and TRBJ2-7, the complete variable domain reads GAGVSQSPSNKVTEKGKDVELRCDPISGHTALYWYRQSLGQGLEFLIYFQGNSAPDKSGLPSDRFSAERTGGSVSTLTIQRTQQEDSAVYLCASSLRGGGEQYFGPGTRLTVT.

The rearrangement uses TRBV4-2 and TRBJ2-2; 7 nucleotides match TRBD1. The CDR3 has 16 residues. V dropped 0 bases and J dropped 5; count of bases not matched to a gene: 6. In germline, CDR1 is LGHNA, CDR2 YNFKEQ. CDR3 protein: CASSQDLTGVTGELFF. In nucleotides, the CDR3 is TGTGCCAGCAGCCAAGATCTCACAGGGGTGACCGGGGAGCTGTTTTTT.

The genes are TRBV18 and TRBJ2-7; D assignment may be TRBD1 or TRBD2 (5 bases each). Germline CDR1 is KGHSH and CDR2 is LQKENI. Trimming removed 5 bases at V and 4 bases at J, with 12 bases between. The CDR3 covers 13 residues. The DNA of the CDR3 is TGTGCCAGCTCATCGGACACGGGGTACGAGCAGTACTTC. It yields the protein CASSSDTGYEQYF.

This clonotype was picked up many times. This chain uses TRBV2 with TRBJ2-5; 7 bases match TRBD2. CDR3 length: 14 residues. Germline-derived CDR1 and CDR2 are SNHLY and FYNNEI. J gave up 1 base and V 7 bases, and 6 bases lay outside the gene matches. Here the CDR3 DNA reads TGTGCCAGCAAGCGGGGAGTCCCCCAAGAGACCCAGTACTTC. It is translated as CASKRGVPQETQYF.

Turning to this clonotype: Since a much larger clone is just one base distant, this may be a read error. The chain has TRBV18 and TRBJ1-1; TRBD1 is a possible D gene (5 bases). CDR3 length: 16 amino acids. Germline-derived CDR1 and CDR2 are KGHSH and LQKENI. CDR3: CASSPRGSAPNTGAFF. The CDR3 nucleotides read TGTGCCAGCTCACCACGGGGGTCCGCCCCGAACACTGGAGCTTTCTTT.

This clonotype was recorded at least ten times. This rearrangement joins TRBV12-3 or TRBV12-4 to TRBJ1-5; D unresolved. The CDR3 spans 12 residues. The V end was cut by 5 bases, the J end by 9 bases, with 11 bases between. DNA of the CDR3: TGTGCCAGCAGTAGTCGATTGGGGCCCCAGCATTTT. This encodes CASSSRLGPQHF.

The CDR3 region has the DNA TGTGCCAGCAGTTACCAGGGGGGACTTATGAACACTGAAGCTTTCTTT. Translation gives CASSYQGGLMNTEAFF. This chain uses TRBV6-6 with TRBJ1-1; 7 bases agree with TRBD1. V dropped 2 bases and J dropped 0; count of bases not matched to a gene: 6. Germline V CDR1 and CDR2: MNHNY, SVGAGI (reference sequence). The CDR3 consists of 16 residues.

The V call is TRBV4-1, the J call TRBJ1-1; D is unclear. Trimming took 2 bases from V and 0 from J, leaving 4 bases between them. Germline CDR1 is MGHRA and CDR2 is YSYEKL. This CDR3 contains 13 residues. CDR3 sequence reads: CASSQSVNTEAFF. CDR3 DNA sequence: TGCGCCAGCAGCCAATCCGTGAACACTGAAGCTTTCTTT.

The chain joins TRBV4-1 to TRBJ2-5, with D perhaps matching TRBD2 (7 bases). From germline, CDR1 is MGHRA and CDR2 YSYEKL. The CDR3 length is 16 residues. Trimming took 0 bases from V and 2 from J, leaving 13 bases between them. CDR3 in amino acids: CASSQDLGRGQETQYF. The CDR3 nucleotides read TGCGCCAGCAGCCAAGATCTGGGGAGGGGGCAAGAGACCCAGTACTTC.

With respect to this clonotype: A much larger clone lies a single base off, so this may be a read error. J is TRBJ1-1 and V is TRBV2, with D uncertain. The CDR3 covers 15 residues. Germline V gene sequence: CDR1 SNHLY, CDR2 FYNNEI. CDR3 protein: CPSSDPTNFDTEAFF. In nucleotides, the CDR3 is TGTCCCAGCAGTGACCCCACTAATTTCGACACTGAAGCTTTCTTT. The whole variable domain, remainder taken from reference TRBV2 and TRBJ1-1, is EPEVTQTPSHQVTQMGQEVILRCVPISNHLYFYWYRQILGQKVEFLVSFYNNEISEKSEIFDDQFSVERPDGSNFTLKIRSTKLEDSAMYFCPSSDPTNFDTEAFFGQGTRLTVV.

This clonotype was seen at least ten times. The chain recombines TRBV7-8 with TRBJ2-1; D is perhaps TRBD1 (7 bases). Germline CDR1 and CDR2: SGHVS and FQNEAQ. Trimming took 4 bases from V and 0 from J, leaving 13 bases between them. This CDR3 region has 16 residues. For the CDR3, the DNA is TGTGCCAGCAGCTCAGACAGGGACTTCTCCTACAATGAGCAGTTCTTC. It is translated as CASSSDRDFSYNEQFF.

The table lists this clonotype with many counts. The gene calls are TRBV7-9 and TRBJ2-3; TRBD2 matches 7 bases. With V trimmed by 7 bases and J by 4 bases, 8 bases remained unmatched. There are 14 residues in the CDR3. CDR1 is SEHNR, CDR2 FQNEAQ, per germline (reference sequence). The CDR3 spells CASNLGEGSDTQYF. CDR3 in DNA: TGTGCCAGCAACCTAGGGGAGGGGTCAGATACGCAGTATTTT.

This clonotype was observed a handful of times. This rearrangement joins TRBV9 to TRBJ1-2; 7 nucleotides match TRBD1. Germline V CDR1 and CDR2: SGDLS, YYNGEE. Trimming removed 4 bases from V and 13 bases from J; junction bases left unmatched: 13. The CDR3 contains 13 residues. The CDR3 nucleotides are TGTGCCAGCAGCTACCCTGGGAGGGACAGCTTCACCTTC. Its translation: CASSYPGRDSFTF.

V and J are TRBV6-1 and TRBJ2-7, with D tentatively TRBD1 or TRBD2 (5 bases each). Germline values: CDR1 MNHNS, CDR2 SASEGT. This CDR3 is built from 12 residues. With 11 bases removed from V and 7 bases from J, the gap between germline ends came to 18 bases. CDR3 in DNA: TGTGCCGCCGAGGGCCAGGGTTATGAGCAGTACTTC. This encodes CAAEGQGYEQYF.

This clonotype was detected many times. V is TRBV28 and J is TRBJ2-3; D is unresolved. The ends were cut back, 3 bases at V and 0 bases at J, with 13 bases in the middle. The germline gives CDR1 MDHEN, CDR2 SYDVKM. This CDR3 has 16 residues. CDR3 amino acids: CASSFPQGGSTDTQYF. CDR3 in DNA: TGTGCCAGCAGTTTCCCCCAAGGCGGAAGCACAGATACGCAGTATTTT. Complete variable domain (other parts from reference TRBV28 and TRBJ2-3): DVKVTQSSRYLVKRTGEKVFLECVQDMDHENMFWYRQDPGLGLRLIYFSYDVKMKEKGDIPEGYSVSREKKERFSLILESASTNQTSMYLCASSFPQGGSTDTQYFGPGTRLTVL.

In the case of this clonotype: A read error is possible here, since a much larger clone lies one base away. The chain employs TRBV18 and TRBJ2-7; D gene ambiguous. Germline CDR1 reads KGHSH; CDR2 reads LQKENI. CDR3 length: 14 residues. The CDR3 reads CASSPVREAREQHF. CDR3 sequence (DNA): TGTGCCAGCTCACCGGTGCGTGAGGCACGAGAGCAGCACTTC.

V is TRBV7-9 and J is TRBJ2-3; 9 bases are a match to TRBD2. This CDR3 is built from 16 residues. Germline CDR1 and CDR2: SEHNR and FQNEAQ (reference sequence). Germline trimming cut 3 bases from V and 1 base from J; bases unmatched to any gene: 5. As DNA, the CDR3 is TGTGCCAGCAGCTTTCGAGCGGGAGGCCGCACAGATACGCAGTATTTT. Translation gives CASSFRAGGRTDTQYF.

This chain links TRBV4-1 with TRBJ2-1, with TRBD2 matching over 11 bases. V trimming: 2 bases; J trimming: 10 bases; junction bases outside the gene matches: 7. Germline V gene sequence: CDR1 MGHRA, CDR2 YSYEKL. The CDR3 extends over 15 amino acids. This CDR3 reads CASSQIAGGHREQFF. In nucleotides, the CDR3 is TGCGCCAGCAGCCAAATAGCGGGAGGGCATCGGGAGCAGTTCTTC.